Below, 20 T cell receptor beta chains from the same sample are listed, as sequenced in a study of identical twins. TCRdb used MiXCR to reprocess the 5' RACE reads, holding one entry per CDR3 protein. This table holds around 570,000 distinct CDR3 sequences, around a tenth found once. The same data also contributed to another study, on yellow fever vaccine responses in identical twins.

The sample taken for sequencing was PBMCs. These receptors were collected from a woman aged 18-29 years in good health.

V is TRBV20-1 and J is TRBJ2-7, with TRBD2 as a possible D gene (6 bases). V lost 7 bases, J lost 2 bases, and 18 bases lay in between. The V gene's germline CDR1 is DFQATT and CDR2 SNEGSKA (reference sequence). This CDR3 region has 14 residues. This CDR3 reads CSVSTGDRPYEQYF. CDR3 in DNA: TGCAGTGTCTCGACGGGGGACCGTCCCTACGAGCAGTACTTC.

The chain employs TRBV5-4 and TRBJ2-3; 8 nucleotides align to TRBD1. The CDR3 contains 14 residues. Per germline, CDR1 SGHNT and CDR2 YYREEE (reference sequence). The junction had 8 bases not matched to a gene; V was cut back by 9 bases and J by 2 bases. In DNA, the CDR3 is TGTGCCACACAGGGGGATCTTCTCACAGATACGCAGTATTTT. This codes for CATQGDLLTDTQYF. Filled out from reference TRBV5-4 and TRBJ2-3, the complete variable domain reads ETGVTQSPTHLIKTRGQQVTLRCSSQSGHNTVSWYQQALGQGPQFIFQYYREEENGRGNFPPRFSGLQFPNYSSELNVNALELDDSALYLCATQGDLLTDTQYFGPGTRLTVL.

This clonotype appeared many times. This chain links TRBV7-2 with TRBJ2-5; tentative D call: TRBD1 (6 bases). V was shortened by 0 bases and J by 5 bases, with 13 bases between the two germline ends. Germline CDR1 and CDR2: SGHTA and FQGNSA. This CDR3 spans 15 amino acids. CDR3 DNA sequence: TGTGCCAGCAGCTTAGCTACAGGGTTCATGGAGACCCAGTACTTC. Encoded protein: CASSLATGFMETQYF.

A few counts support this clonotype. The chain is built from TRBV5-1 and TRBJ2-1; D is unresolved. V lost 3 bases, J lost 0 bases, and 13 bases lay in between. CDR3 length: 16 amino acids. Germline CDR1 reads SGHRS; CDR2 reads YFSETQ. The CDR3 here is CASSSRQARSYNEQFF. The CDR3, as DNA: TGCGCCAGCAGCTCCCGGCAGGCCCGCTCCTACAATGAGCAGTTCTTC.

This clonotype has a handful of counts. The chain carries TRBV20-1 and TRBJ2-5; D not resolved. CDR3 length equals 14 residues. V was clipped by 6 bases and J by 5 bases, with 19 bases between them. Germline V gene sequence: CDR1 DFQATT, CDR2 SNEGSKA (reference sequence). The CDR3 region has the DNA TGCAGTGCCCGCACCCCAACCGTCAGGGAGACCCAGTACTTC. This sequence encodes CSARTPTVRETQYF.

CDR3 DNA: TGTGCCAGCAGTCCTCCCGGGGCGAGCAATCAGCCCCAGCATTTT. Translation gives CASSPPGASNQPQHF. The V and J genes are TRBV28 and TRBJ1-5; D is perhaps TRBD1 (5 bases). V shed 5 bases and J shed 1 base, with 12 bases lying between them. The CDR3 extends over 15 amino acids. The germline gives CDR1 MDHEN, CDR2 SYDVKM.

The chain combines TRBV4-3 with TRBJ2-5; the match to TRBD2 covers 8 bases. Germline loops: CDR1 LGHNA, CDR2 YSLEER. V gave up 0 bases and J gave up 1 base; unmatched junction bases: 7. The CDR3 is 17 amino acids. The CDR3, as DNA: TGCGCCAGCAGCCAAGAGGCCGTCGGGAGGGCCCAAGAGACCCAGTACTTC. It is translated as CASSQEAVGRAQETQYF.

The table lists this clonotype with a few counts. The rearrangement links TRBV4-1 to TRBJ2-3; D is tentatively TRBD1 or TRBD2 (7 bases each). Germline V gives CDR1 MGHRA, CDR2 YSYEKL. V lost 1 base and J 0 bases, leaving 11 bases between the germline ends. CDR3 size: 16 residues. The CDR3 DNA reads as TGCGCCAGCAGCCAAGGGGGGGGACAGAGCACAGATACGCAGTATTTT. Residues: CASSQGGGQSTDTQYF.

This clonotype appeared many times. The chain employs TRBV6-5 and TRBJ2-5, with D perhaps matching TRBD2 (5 bases). The V gene's germline CDR1 is MNHEY and CDR2 SVGAGI. This CDR3 spans 11 amino acids. V was pared by 8 bases and J by 5 bases, with 9 bases between. The CDR3 nucleotides are TGTGCCAGCTACACGGGGGAGACCCAGTACTTC. Residues: CASYTGETQYF.

This clonotype was counted a few times. The rearrangement links TRBV5-1 to TRBJ2-5; D uncertain. Trimming pared 4 bases from V and 3 bases from J, leaving 16 bases between. This CDR3 is built from 15 residues. The V gene's germline CDR1 is SGHRS and CDR2 YFSETQ. In DNA, the CDR3 is TGCGCCAGCAGCCCGACGACAAATAGAAAAGAGACCCAGTACTTC. Protein: CASSPTTNRKETQYF.

The genes are TRBV19 and TRBJ1-6, with a possible D match to TRBD1 (5 bases). Looked up from germline, CDR1 is LNHDA and CDR2 is SQIVND (reference sequence). Trimming stripped 7 bases from V and 8 bases from J, with 18 bases between. The CDR3 extends over 15 amino acids. CDR3 DNA: TGTGCCAGTAAGATGGATGGAGGGGTGGATTCACCCCTCCACTTT. Translation: CASKMDGGVDSPLHF.

The chain links TRBV5-6 to TRBJ1-1; D possibly corresponds to TRBD1 (6 bases). Germline CDR1 SGHDT, CDR2 YYEEEE. The CDR3 spans 16 residues. Trimming removed 0 bases from V and 1 base from J, with 13 bases in between. CDR3 residues: CASSLVGGQGNTEAFF. Here the CDR3 DNA reads TGTGCCAGCAGCTTGGTGGGGGGCCAGGGGAACACTGAAGCTTTCTTT.

The rearrangement links TRBV28 to TRBJ2-4; D perhaps matches TRBD1 (5 bases). The V end was cut by 4 bases, the J end by 5 bases, with 18 bases between. Germline V CDR1 and CDR2: MDHEN, SYDVKM. The CDR3 covers 16 residues. As DNA, the CDR3 is TGTGCCAGCAGTTCAATCACAGGACGGGCTGAAAACATTCAGTACTTC. Translated: CASSSITGRAENIQYF.

In this sample, this clonotype turned up many times. The CDR3 protein is CASNIPQYNEQFF. The CDR3, as DNA: TGTGCCAGCAATATCCCCCAGTACAATGAGCAGTTCTTC. The genes are TRBV28 and TRBJ2-1; no clear D gene. V lost 7 bases, J lost 4 bases, and 11 bases lay in between. Germline-derived CDR1 and CDR2 are MDHEN and SYDVKM. This CDR3 contains 13 residues.

This clonotype was seen only a few times. The V call is TRBV27, the J call TRBJ1-6; 11 bases match TRBD1. The CDR3 totals 15 residues. Per the germline V gene, CDR1 is MNHEY and CDR2 is SMNVEV (reference sequence). With 3 bases clipped from V and 9 bases from J, the junction kept 4 bases outside the gene matches. The CDR3 nucleotides are TGTGCCAGCAGTTTGACCGGGACAGGGGGTTCACCCCTCCACTTT. Amino acids: CASSLTGTGGSPLHF.

This clonotype has a handful of counts. The rearrangement uses TRBV14 and TRBJ1-1; possible D gene TRBD1, 5 bases. Germline values: CDR1 SGHDN, CDR2 FVKESK. The CDR3 consists of 15 residues. Deletions cut 3 bases from V and 1 base from J, with 12 bases between. The CDR3 DNA is TGTGCCAGCAGCCATTTTGGGGGGAAGAACACTGAAGCTTTCTTT. This encodes CASSHFGGKNTEAFF.

This clonotype has ten or more counts. This sequence joins TRBV7-2 and TRBJ1-5, with unresolved D. Trimming shortened V by 6 bases and J by 2 bases, and 5 bases separated the two germline ends. The CDR3 is 12 amino acids. Germline V lookup: CDR1 SGHTA, CDR2 FQGNSA. The CDR3 nucleotides read TGTGCCAGCAGTAGTGGCAATCAGCCCCAGCATTTT. Translating it yields CASSSGNQPQHF.

This clonotype was picked up many times. The chain employs TRBV24-1 and TRBJ2-3; D is unresolved. The CDR3 extends over 15 amino acids. The germline V and J ends were trimmed by 0 bases and 3 bases, with 9 bases remaining between them. Germline V gene data show CDR1 as KGHDR and CDR2 as SFDVKD. The CDR3 here is CATSDLDVGTDTQYF. The CDR3 DNA follows: TGTGCCACCAGTGATTTGGACGTTGGGACAGATACGCAGTATTTT.

This clonotype has only a few counts. This chain connects TRBV12-3 or TRBV12-4 to TRBJ1-2; 7 bases fit TRBD1. Trimming cost V 0 bases and J 7 bases; bases outside gene matches: 5. The CDR3 is 14 residues long. The CDR3 loop is CASSLAGGIVGYTF. The CDR3 coding sequence is TGTGCCAGCAGTTTAGCAGGGGGCATCGTTGGCTACACCTTC.

This clonotype was detected ten times or more. This chain joins TRBV5-1 and TRBJ2-5; D unclear. Trimming removed 2 bases from V and 2 bases from J, with 4 bases in between. The CDR3 loop spans 12 amino acids. Germline V gives CDR1 SGHRS, CDR2 YFSETQ. DNA of the CDR3: TGCGCCAGCAGCTTCCCTCAAGAGACCCAGTACTTC. This translates into CASSFPQETQYF.